Here is one T cell receptor beta chain with its context. The antigen remains unidentified. The record originates from a study of T cell responses to AZD1222 COVID-19 vaccine. The wider study: Second-dose recipients at about 4 or about 12 weeks were treated as one pooled group. General study findings and limits: Nearly half of spike-specific TCRs reportedly target variant regions that are unmutated in the B.1.351 and B.1.1.7 variants. Spike regions recognized by vaccine-associated CD4 TCRs spanned the protein, led by 160-218 and 743-854.

This CDR3 has 16 amino acids. Trimming at V came to 0 bases and at J to 4 bases, leaving 7 bases not matched to a gene. Germline V gives CDR1 LNHNV, CDR2 YYDKDF (reference sequence). Sequenced by immunoSEQ multiplex PCR; TCRdb stores in-frame clones only, minus some. Among about 100,000 clones listed, roughly 84% were seen once. This chain joins TRBV15 and TRBJ2-7; 9 bases fit TRBD2. The material sequenced was peripheral blood, taken on day 0 of AZD1222 vaccination. The receptor was derived from an adult in good health. For the CDR3, the DNA is TGTGCCACCAGCAGAGATTCTAGCGGGGCCCATTACGAGCAGTACTTC. This gives the protein CATSRDSSGAHYEQYF.